These T cell receptor beta chains were read from a single sample in a study of blood T cell repertoires in COVID-19. Clones were read by immunoSEQ multiplex PCR, and TCRdb kept only the in-frame ones, dropping some. The sample lists about 45,000 clones, 75% to 85% occurring once. Sample: peripheral blood. These receptors were obtained from a man of 80 years or more in a cohort sampled during active COVID-19. The CDR3 runs from the conserved cysteine through the conserved F or W. The order of the fields is V gene, D gene, clone size, J gene, CDR3 DNA, CDR3 protein. The D gene is left open where the match is weak. Part of the rows lack a size; the others show once, few, many or a class for expanded clones.

v_gene: TRBV5-8; d_gene: -; abundance: once; j_gene: TRBJ1-1; CDR3nt: TGTGCCAGCAGATTCAGGGTGCGTGCTTTCTTT; CDR3aa: CASRFRVRAFF
v_gene: TRBV28; d_gene: TRBD1; abundance: -; j_gene: TRBJ2-1; CDR3nt: TGTGCCAGCAGTTTTATACAGGGACAGGCGCAGTTCTTC; CDR3aa: CASSFIQGQAQFF
v_gene: TRBV7-8; d_gene: TRBD2; abundance: -; j_gene: TRBJ2-7; CDR3nt: TGTGCCAGCAGCTCCGGGACTAGCGGGGGAAACTACGAGCAGTACTTC; CDR3aa: CASSSGTSGGNYEQYF
v_gene: TRBV6-6; d_gene: -; abundance: -; j_gene: TRBJ2-5; CDR3nt: TGTGCCACGCACGGGTACCAAGAGACCCAGTACTTC; CDR3aa: CATHGYQETQYF
v_gene: TRBV20-1; d_gene: TRBD1; abundance: -; j_gene: TRBJ1-2; CDR3nt: TGCATGCCCTTTACAGGGGGCGCCACCTTC; CDR3aa: CMPFTGGATF
v_gene: TRBV6-2/TRBV6-3; d_gene: TRBD2; abundance: -; j_gene: TRBJ2-4; CDR3nt: TGTGCCAGCAGTTTATTAGCGGGACTAATCGACAAAAACATTCAGTACTTC; CDR3aa: CASSLLAGLIDKNIQYF
v_gene: TRBV5-5; d_gene: -; abundance: -; j_gene: TRBJ1-1; CDR3nt: TGTGCCAGCAGTTACCAGACAGCTTTGAACACTGAAGCTTTCTTT; CDR3aa: CASSYQTALNTEAFF
v_gene: TRBV5-4; d_gene: -; abundance: -; j_gene: TRBJ1-1; CDR3nt: TGTGCCGTCAGGACGGGCGGGGCGGGCACTGAAGCTTTCTTT; CDR3aa: CAVRTGGAGTEAFF
v_gene: TRBV27; d_gene: -; abundance: -; j_gene: TRBJ2-2; CDR3nt: TGTGCCAGCACCGTAGGACAGTCCGGGGAGCTGTTTTTT; CDR3aa: CASTVGQSGELFF
v_gene: TRBV11-2; d_gene: TRBD2; abundance: -; j_gene: TRBJ2-7; CDR3nt: TGTGCCAGCAGCTCACTCCAGCGGGAGGACTACGAGCAGTACTTC; CDR3aa: CASSSLQREDYEQYF
v_gene: TRBV28; d_gene: TRBD1; abundance: -; j_gene: TRBJ2-7; CDR3nt: TGTGCCAGCCTAAGGGGACAGGGGTACGAGCAGTACTTC; CDR3aa: CASLRGQGYEQYF
v_gene: TRBV7-2; d_gene: TRBD2; abundance: -; j_gene: TRBJ2-5; CDR3nt: TGTGCCAGCAGCTTAGAGGGGGTTCTAGCGGGAAGGAAAGAGACCCAGTACTTC; CDR3aa: CASSLEGVLAGRKETQYF
v_gene: TRBV7-2; d_gene: TRBD2; abundance: -; j_gene: TRBJ2-1; CDR3nt: TGTGCCAGCAGCTTGACTAGCGGGGTCCACAATGAGCAGTTCTTC; CDR3aa: CASSLTSGVHNEQFF
v_gene: TRBV27; d_gene: TRBD1; abundance: few; j_gene: TRBJ1-2; CDR3nt: TGTGCCAGCAGTCCACAGGGGGGCTATGGCTACACCTTC; CDR3aa: CASSPQGGYGYTF
v_gene: TRBV5-5; d_gene: TRBD1; abundance: -; j_gene: TRBJ2-2; CDR3nt: TGTGCCAGCAGCTCCGGGACAGGGACTGTCACCGGGGAGCTGTTTTTT; CDR3aa: CASSSGTGTVTGELFF